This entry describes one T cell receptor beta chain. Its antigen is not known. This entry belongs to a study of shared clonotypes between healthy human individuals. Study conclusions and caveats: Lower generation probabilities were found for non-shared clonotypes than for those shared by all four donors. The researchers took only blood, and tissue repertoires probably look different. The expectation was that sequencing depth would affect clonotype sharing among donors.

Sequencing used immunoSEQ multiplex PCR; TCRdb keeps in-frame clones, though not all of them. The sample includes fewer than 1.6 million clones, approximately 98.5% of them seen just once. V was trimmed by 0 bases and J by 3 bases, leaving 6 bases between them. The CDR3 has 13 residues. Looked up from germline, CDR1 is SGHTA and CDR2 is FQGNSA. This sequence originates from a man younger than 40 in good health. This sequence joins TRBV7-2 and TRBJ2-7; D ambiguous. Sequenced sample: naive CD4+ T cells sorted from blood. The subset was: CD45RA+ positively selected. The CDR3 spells CASSLATNYEQYF. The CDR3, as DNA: TGTGCCAGCAGCTTAGCGACAAACTACGAGCAGTACTTC.